This record looks at one TCR beta chain sequence and its context. Its antigen is undetermined. This entry comes from a study of T cells expressing NK-cell markers. On the study more broadly: Seven sequenced donors out of eight were HCMV-seropositive, one seronegative. The study, taken as a whole, reports: Among four donors, these clonotypes also ranked first in the CD3+CD56-NKG2C+ fraction.

What made the TCR beta cDNA was 5'RACE template switching with UMIs. TCRdb reprocessed the 5' RACE reads, with one entry per CDR3 protein and no DNA. The listing contains 300,000 to 450,000 distinct CDR3 sequences. This CDR3 has 15 residues. The germline V gene has CDR1 KGHDR and CDR2 SFDVKD. This chain connects TRBV24-1 to TRBJ1-6; the TRBD1 assignment by TCRdb is unverifiable without DNA. Sequencing input: blood T cells: a sorted CD56 or NKG2C T cell subset, CD4+ or CD8+ T cells, or bulk PBMC T cells (not recorded which). This TCR derives from a man aged 18 to 70 in good health. CDR3 protein: CARDGEGSYNSPLHF.